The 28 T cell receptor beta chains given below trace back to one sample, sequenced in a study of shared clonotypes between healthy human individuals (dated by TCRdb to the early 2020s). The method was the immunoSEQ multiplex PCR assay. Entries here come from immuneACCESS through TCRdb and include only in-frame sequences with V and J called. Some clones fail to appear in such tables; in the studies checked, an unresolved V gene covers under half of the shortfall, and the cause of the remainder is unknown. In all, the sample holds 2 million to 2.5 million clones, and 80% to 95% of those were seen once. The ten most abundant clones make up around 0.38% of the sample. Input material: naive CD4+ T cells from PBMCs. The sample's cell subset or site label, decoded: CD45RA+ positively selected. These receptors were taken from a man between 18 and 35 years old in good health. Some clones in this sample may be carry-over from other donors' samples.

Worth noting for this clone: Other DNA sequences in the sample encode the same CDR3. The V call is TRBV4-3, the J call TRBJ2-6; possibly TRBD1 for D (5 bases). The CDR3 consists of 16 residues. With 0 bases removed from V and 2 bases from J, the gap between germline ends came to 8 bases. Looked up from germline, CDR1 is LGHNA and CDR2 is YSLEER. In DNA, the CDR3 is TGCGCCAGCAGCCAAGACAGGGCGGCTGGGGCCAACGTCCTGACTTTC. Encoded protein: CASSQDRAAGANVLTF.

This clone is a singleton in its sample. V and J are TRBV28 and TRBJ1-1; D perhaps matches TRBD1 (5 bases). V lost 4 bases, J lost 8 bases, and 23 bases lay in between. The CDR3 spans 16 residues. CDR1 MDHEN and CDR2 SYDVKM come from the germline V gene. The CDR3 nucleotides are TGTGCCAGCAGTTCCCCCAGGGCCGCCGAATTTAGAGAAGCTTTCTTT. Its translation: CASSSPRAAEFREAFF.

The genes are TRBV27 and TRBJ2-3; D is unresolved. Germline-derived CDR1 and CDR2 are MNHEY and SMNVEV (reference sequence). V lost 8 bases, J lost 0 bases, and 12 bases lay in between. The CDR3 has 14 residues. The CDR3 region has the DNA TGTGCCAGCTCCCTATATAGGAGCACAGATACGCAGTATTTT. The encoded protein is CASSLYRSTDTQYF.

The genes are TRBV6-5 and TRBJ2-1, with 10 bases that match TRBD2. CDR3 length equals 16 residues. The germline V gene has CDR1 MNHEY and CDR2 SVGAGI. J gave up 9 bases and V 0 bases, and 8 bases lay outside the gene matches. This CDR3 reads CASSYSASGSFGEQFF. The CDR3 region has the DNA TGTGCCAGCAGTTACTCTGCTAGCGGGAGCTTTGGTGAGCAGTTCTTC.

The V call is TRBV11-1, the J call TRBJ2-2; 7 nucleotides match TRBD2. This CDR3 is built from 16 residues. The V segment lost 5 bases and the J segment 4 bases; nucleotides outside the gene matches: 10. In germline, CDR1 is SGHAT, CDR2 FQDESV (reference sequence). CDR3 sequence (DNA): TGTGCCAGCAGCCCCCCGGGCGGGAGAATCACCGGGGAGCTGTTTTTT. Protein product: CASSPPGGRITGELFF.

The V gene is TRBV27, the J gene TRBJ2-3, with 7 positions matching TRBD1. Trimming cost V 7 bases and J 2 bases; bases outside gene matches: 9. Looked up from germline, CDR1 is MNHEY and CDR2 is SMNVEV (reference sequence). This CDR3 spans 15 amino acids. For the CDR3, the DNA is TGTGCCAGCACCACTCAGGGGGTCCCCACAGATACGCAGTATTTT. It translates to CASTTQGVPTDTQYF.

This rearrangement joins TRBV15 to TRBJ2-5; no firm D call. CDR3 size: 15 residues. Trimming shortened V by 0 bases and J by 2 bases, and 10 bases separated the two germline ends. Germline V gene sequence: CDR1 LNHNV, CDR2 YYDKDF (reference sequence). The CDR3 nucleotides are TGTGCCACCAGCAGAGATCGGGCAGGACAAGAGACCCAGTACTTC. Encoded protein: CATSRDRAGQETQYF.

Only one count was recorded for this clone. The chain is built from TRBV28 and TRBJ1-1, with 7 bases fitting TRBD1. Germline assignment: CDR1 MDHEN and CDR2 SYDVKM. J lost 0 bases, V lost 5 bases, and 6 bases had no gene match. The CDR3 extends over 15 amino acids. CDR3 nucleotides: TGTGCCAGCAGTCCACAGGGGTACATGAACACTGAAGCTTTCTTT. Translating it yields CASSPQGYMNTEAFF. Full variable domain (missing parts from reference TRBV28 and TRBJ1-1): DVKVTQSSRYLVKRTGEKVFLECVQDMDHENMFWYRQDPGLGLRLIYFSYDVKMKEKGDIPEGYSVSREKKERFSLILESASTNQTSMYLCASSPQGYMNTEAFFGQGTRLTVV.

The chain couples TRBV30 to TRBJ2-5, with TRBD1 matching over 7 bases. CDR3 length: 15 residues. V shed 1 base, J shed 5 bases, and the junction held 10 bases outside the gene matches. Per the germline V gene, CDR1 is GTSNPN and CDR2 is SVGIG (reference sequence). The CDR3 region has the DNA TGTGCCTGGAGTGAGCGACAGGGTTATTCGGAGACCCAGTACTTC. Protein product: CAWSERQGYSETQYF.

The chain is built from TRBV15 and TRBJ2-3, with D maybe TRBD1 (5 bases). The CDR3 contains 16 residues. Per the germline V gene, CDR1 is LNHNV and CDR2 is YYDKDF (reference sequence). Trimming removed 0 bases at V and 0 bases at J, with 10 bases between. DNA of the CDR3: TGTGCCACCAGCAGAGATTATAAGGGGAGCACAGATACGCAGTATTTT. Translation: CATSRDYKGSTDTQYF.

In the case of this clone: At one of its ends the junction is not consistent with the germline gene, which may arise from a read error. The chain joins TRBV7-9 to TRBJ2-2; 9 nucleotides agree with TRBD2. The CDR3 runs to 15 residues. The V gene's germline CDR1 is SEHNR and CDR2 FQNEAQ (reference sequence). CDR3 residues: CASSLAGKNTGELFF. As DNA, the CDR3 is TGTGCCAGCAGCCTAGCGGGAAAGAACACCGGGGAGCTGTTTTTT.

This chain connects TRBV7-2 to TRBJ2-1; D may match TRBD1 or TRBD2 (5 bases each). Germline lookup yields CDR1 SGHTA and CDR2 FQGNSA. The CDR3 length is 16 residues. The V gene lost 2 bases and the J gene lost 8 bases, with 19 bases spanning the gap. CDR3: CASSLSYIGARYEQFF. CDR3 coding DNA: TGTGCCAGCAGCTTATCTTACATCGGGGCTCGGTATGAGCAGTTCTTC.

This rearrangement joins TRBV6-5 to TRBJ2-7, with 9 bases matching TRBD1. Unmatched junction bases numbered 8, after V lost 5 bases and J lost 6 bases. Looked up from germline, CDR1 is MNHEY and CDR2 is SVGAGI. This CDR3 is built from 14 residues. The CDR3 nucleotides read TGTGCCAGCAGTCAGCGGACAGGGGTGGGCGAGCAGTACTTC. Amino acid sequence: CASSQRTGVGEQYF.

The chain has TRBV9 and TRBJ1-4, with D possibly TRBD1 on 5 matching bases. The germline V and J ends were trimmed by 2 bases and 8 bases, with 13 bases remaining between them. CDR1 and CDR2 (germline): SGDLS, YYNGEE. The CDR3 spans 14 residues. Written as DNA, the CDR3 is TGTGCCAGCAGCGTGGCCCCAAGGGGCGAAAAACTGTTTTTT. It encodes CASSVAPRGEKLFF.

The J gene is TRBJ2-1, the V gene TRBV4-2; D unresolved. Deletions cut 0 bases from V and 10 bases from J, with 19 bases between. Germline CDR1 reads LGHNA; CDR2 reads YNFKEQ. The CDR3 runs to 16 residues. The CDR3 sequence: CASSQDQLTPGREQFF. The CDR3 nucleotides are TGTGCCAGCAGCCAAGATCAGTTGACCCCCGGCAGGGAGCAGTTCTTC.

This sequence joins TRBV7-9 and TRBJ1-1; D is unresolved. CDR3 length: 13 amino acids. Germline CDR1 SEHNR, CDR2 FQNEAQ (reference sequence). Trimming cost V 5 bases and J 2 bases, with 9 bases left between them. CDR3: CASSPLLNTEAFF. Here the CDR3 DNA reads TGTGCCAGCAGCCCCTTACTAAACACTGAAGCTTTCTTT.

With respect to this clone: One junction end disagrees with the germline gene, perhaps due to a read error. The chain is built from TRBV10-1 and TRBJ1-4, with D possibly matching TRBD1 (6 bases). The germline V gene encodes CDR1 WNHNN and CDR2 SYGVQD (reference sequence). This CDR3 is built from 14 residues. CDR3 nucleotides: TGCGCCAGCAGTGACGGGACAACAAATGAAAAACTGTTTTTT. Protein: CASSDGTTNEKLFF.

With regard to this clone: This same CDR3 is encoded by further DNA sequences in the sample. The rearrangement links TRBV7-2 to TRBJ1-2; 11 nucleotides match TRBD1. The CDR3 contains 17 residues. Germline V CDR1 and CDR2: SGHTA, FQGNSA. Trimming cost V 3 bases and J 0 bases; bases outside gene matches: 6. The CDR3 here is CASSFFGTGGANYGYTF. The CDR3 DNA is TGTGCCAGCAGCTTCTTTGGGACAGGGGGAGCTAACTATGGCTACACCTTC.

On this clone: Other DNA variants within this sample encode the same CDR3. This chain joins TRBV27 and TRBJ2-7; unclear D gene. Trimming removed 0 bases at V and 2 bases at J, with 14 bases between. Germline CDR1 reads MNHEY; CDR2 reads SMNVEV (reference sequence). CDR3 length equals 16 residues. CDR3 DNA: TGTGCCAGCAGTTTATCGGGAACGGACCTAGCCTACGAGCAGTACTTC. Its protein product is CASSLSGTDLAYEQYF.

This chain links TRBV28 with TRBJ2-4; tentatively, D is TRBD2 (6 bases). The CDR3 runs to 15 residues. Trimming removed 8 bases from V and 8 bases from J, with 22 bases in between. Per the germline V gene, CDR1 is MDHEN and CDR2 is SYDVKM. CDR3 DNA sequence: TGTGCCAGCTATCCCGGGACTGCTTCCCCTCACATTCAGTACTTC. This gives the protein CASYPGTASPHIQYF.

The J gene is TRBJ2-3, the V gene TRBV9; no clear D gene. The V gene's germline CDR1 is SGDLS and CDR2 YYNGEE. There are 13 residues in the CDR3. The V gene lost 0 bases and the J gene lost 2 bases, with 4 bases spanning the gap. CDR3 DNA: TGTGCCAGCAGCGTAGAGGACACAGATACGCAGTATTTT. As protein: CASSVEDTDTQYF.

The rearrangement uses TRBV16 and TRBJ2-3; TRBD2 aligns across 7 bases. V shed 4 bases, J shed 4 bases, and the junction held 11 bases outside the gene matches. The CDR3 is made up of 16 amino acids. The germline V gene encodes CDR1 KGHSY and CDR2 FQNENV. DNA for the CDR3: TGTGCCAGCAGCCCGCGGGAGAGTGGAAGCGCAGATACGCAGTATTTT. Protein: CASSPRESGSADTQYF.

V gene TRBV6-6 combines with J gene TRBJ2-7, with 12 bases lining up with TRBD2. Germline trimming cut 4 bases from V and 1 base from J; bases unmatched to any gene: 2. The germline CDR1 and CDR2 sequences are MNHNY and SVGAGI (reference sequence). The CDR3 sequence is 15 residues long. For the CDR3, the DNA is TGTGCCAGCAGTTTCGGGACTAGCGGGTCCTACGAGCAGTACTTC. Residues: CASSFGTSGSYEQYF.

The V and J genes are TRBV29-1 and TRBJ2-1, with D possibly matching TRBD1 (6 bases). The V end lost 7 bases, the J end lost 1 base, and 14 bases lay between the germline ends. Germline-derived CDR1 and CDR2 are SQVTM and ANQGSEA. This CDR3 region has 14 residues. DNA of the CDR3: TGCAGCGGGGGCAGGGGTCCTTCCTACAATGAGCAGTTCTTC. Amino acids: CSGGRGPSYNEQFF.

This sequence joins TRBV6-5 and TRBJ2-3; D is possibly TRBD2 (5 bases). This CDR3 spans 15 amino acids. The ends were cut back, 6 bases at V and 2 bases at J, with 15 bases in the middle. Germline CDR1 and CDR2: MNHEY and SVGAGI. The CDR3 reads CASSLLGVNTDTQYF. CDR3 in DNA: TGTGCCAGCAGCCTCCTCGGGGTAAACACAGATACGCAGTATTTT.

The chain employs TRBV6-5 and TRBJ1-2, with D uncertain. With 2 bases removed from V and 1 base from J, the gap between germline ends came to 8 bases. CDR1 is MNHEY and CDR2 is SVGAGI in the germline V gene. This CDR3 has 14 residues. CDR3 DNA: TGTGCCAGCAGTTACGGGGTGTTTAACTATGGCTACACCTTC. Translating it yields CASSYGVFNYGYTF.

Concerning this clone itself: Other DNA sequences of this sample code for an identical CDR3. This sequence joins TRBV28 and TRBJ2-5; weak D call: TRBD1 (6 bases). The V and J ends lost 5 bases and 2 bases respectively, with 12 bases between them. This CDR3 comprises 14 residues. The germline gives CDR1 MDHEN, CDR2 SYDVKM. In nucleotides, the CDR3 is TGTGCCAGCAGTACATCAGGGGCACAAGAGACCCAGTACTTC. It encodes CASSTSGAQETQYF.

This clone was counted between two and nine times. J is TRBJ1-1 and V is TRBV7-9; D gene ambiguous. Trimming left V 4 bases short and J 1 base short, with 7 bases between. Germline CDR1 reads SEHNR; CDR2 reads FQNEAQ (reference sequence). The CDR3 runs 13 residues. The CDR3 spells CASSYSGNTEAFF. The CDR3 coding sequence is TGTGCCAGCAGCTACTCAGGGAACACTGAAGCTTTCTTT.